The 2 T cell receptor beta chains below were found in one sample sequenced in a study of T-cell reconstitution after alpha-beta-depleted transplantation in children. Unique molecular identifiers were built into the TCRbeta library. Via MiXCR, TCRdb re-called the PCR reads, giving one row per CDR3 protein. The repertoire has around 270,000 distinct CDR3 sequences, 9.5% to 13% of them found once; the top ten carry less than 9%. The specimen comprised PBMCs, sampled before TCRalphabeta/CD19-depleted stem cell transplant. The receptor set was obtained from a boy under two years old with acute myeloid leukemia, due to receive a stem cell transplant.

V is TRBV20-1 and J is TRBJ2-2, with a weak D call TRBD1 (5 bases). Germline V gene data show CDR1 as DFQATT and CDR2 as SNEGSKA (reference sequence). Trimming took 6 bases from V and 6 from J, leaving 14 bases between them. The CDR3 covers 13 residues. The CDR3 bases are TGCAGTGCAACAAAATGGGGCTCCGGGGAGCTGTTTTTT. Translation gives CSATKWGSGELFF.

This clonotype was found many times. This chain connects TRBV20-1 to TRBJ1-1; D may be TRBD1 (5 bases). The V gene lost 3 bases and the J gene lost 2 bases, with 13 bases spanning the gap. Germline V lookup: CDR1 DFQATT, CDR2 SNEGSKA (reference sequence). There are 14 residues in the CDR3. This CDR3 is CSARGPAPNTEAFF. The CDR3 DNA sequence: TGCAGTGCTAGGGGGCCAGCGCCCAACACTGAAGCTTTCTTT.